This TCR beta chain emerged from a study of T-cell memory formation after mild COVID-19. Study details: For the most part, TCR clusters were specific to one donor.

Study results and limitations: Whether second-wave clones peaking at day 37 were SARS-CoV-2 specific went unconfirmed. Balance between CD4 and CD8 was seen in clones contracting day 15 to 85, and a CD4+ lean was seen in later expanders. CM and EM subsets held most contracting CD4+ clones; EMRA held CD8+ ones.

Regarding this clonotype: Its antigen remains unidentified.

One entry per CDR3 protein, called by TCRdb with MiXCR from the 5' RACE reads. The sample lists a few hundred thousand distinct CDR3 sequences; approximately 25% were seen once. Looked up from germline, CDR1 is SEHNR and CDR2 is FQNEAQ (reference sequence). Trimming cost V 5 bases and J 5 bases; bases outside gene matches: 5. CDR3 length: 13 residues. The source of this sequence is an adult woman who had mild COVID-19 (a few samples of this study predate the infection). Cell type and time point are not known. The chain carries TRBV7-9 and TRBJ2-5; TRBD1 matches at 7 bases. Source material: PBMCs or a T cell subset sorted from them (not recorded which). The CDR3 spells CASSGQDRETQYF. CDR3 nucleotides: TGTGCCAGCAGCGGACAGGATAGGGAGACCCAGTACTTC.